This T cell receptor (beta chain) was sequenced during a study of T cell responses to AZD1222 COVID-19 vaccine. Remarks on this clone: No antigen is known for it.

Study results and limitations: Recipients of two AZD1222 doses showed rising Spike-specific TCR breadth and depth. Females made up more of the donors, who were largely white British, and clonal diversity may have come out too low. Vaccine-associated CD4 TCRs spanned spike, dominant at 160-218 and 743-854.

Profiling relied on immunoSEQ multiplex PCR, and the TCRdb table lists in-frame clones only, not all of them. The sample has over 130,000 clones, about 91% seen once. The material sequenced was peripheral blood, taken on day 0 of AZD1222 vaccination. The sequence was obtained from an adult in good health.

The CDR3 is CASSQDFFRQGNEKLFF. The CDR3 DNA sequence: TGTGCCAGCAGCCAAGATTTTTTTCGGCAGGGTAATGAAAAACTGTTTTTT. The chain uses TRBV4-2 and TRBJ1-4; possible D gene TRBD1, 5 bases. The V end was cut by 0 bases, the J end by 4 bases, with 15 bases between. Germline CDR1 is LGHNA and CDR2 is YNFKEQ. The CDR3 extends over 17 amino acids.